Only a few counts were recorded for the clone carrying this TCR beta chain. Its cognate antigen is unknown. The V end lost 3 bases, the J end lost 6 bases, and 13 bases lay between the germline ends. The CDR3 contains 13 residues. Germline assignment: CDR1 SGHDT and CDR2 YYEEEE. A second PCR, run for roughly 6 to 11 cycles, used a sample-barcoded 5' primer plus a J-beta primer mix. MiXCR was run by TCRdb on the 5' RACE reads, yielding one entry per CDR3 protein. The sample carries 2 million or so distinct CDR3 sequences, about 49% recorded once. This specimen comes from a study of blood T cells in healthy people across ages. Whole-study results and caveats: There were more naive CD4+ cells and higher diversity in long-lived donors than in aged donors.

The material sequenced was blood. The chain links TRBV5-6 to TRBJ2-7, with D perhaps being TRBD1 or TRBD2 (5 bases each). This receptor was taken from a woman in her thirties or forties in good health. The CDR3 DNA reads as TGTGCCAGCAGCTCGGGGACGGCGACCGAGCAGTACTTC. Its protein product is CASSSGTATEQYF.